This T cell receptor (beta chain) was sequenced for a study of T cells expressing NK-cell markers. Background on the study: It was from sorted CD3+CD56+NKG2C+, CD3+CD56+NKG2C- and CD3+CD56-NKG2C+ T cells that TCR beta repertoires came. General observations from the study: Once again these clonotypes came out on top in the CD3+CD56-NKG2C+ fraction of four donors. Five or six of the donors carried dominant NKG2C+ clonotypes that took up roughly 1.0-8% of their CD8+ T cells.

For this clonotype: Its antigen is not known.

TCR beta libraries carry UMIs added by 5'RACE template switching. TCRdb reprocessed the 5' RACE reads, with one entry per CDR3 protein and no DNA. Across roughly 430,000 distinct CDR3 sequences, the top ten clones capture less than 7.5% of the sample. The CDR3 runs 15 residues. The chain recombines TRBV12-3 or TRBV12-4 with TRBJ2-5; checking the TCRdb D call of TRBD1 is not possible without DNA. The source is a woman aged 18-69 years in good health. The specimen was blood T cells: a sorted CD56 or NKG2C T cell subset, CD4+ or CD8+ T cells, or bulk PBMC T cells (not recorded which). The CDR3 sequence: CASSWGTGGFETQYF.